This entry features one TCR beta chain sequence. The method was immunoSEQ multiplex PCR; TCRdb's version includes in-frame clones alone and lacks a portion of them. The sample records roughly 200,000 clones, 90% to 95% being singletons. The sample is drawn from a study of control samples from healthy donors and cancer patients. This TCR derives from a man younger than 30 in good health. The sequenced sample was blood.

The CDR3 region has the DNA TGTGCCACCAGTGATCCACGGAGCGGAGGCGGGGAGCTGTTTTTT. Translated, it gives CATSDPRSGGGELFF. This chain joins TRBV24-1 and TRBJ2-2; D possibly corresponds to TRBD2 (5 bases). The CDR3 totals 15 residues. V lost 3 bases and J 7 bases, leaving 14 bases between the germline ends. The germline V gene encodes CDR1 KGHDR and CDR2 SFDVKD.